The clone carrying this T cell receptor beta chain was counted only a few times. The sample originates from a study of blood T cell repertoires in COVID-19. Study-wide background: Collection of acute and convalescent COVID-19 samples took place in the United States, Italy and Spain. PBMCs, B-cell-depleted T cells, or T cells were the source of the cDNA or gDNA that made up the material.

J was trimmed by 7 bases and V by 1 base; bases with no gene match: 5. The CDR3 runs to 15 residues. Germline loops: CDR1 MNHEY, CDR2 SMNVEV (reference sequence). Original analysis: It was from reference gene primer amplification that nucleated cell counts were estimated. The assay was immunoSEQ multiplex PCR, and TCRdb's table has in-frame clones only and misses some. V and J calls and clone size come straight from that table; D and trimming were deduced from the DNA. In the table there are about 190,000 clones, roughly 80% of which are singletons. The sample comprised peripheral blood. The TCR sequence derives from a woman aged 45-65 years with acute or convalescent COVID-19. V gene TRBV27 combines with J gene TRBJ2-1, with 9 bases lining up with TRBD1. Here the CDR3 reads CASSLFGTGKNEQFF. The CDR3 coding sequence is TGTGCCAGCAGTTTATTTGGGACAGGGAAGAATGAGCAGTTCTTC.